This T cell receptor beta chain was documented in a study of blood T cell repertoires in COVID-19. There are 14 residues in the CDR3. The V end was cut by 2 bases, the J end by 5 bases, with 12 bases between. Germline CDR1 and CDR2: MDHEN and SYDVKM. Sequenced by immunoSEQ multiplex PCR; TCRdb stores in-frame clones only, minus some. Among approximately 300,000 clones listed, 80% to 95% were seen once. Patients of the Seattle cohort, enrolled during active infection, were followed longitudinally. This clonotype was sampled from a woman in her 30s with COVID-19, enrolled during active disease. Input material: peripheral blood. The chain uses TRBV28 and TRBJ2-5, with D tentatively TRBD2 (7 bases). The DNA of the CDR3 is TGTGCCAGCAGTTTAATCGGGGGGCAGGAGACCCAGTACTTC. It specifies CASSLIGGQETQYF.